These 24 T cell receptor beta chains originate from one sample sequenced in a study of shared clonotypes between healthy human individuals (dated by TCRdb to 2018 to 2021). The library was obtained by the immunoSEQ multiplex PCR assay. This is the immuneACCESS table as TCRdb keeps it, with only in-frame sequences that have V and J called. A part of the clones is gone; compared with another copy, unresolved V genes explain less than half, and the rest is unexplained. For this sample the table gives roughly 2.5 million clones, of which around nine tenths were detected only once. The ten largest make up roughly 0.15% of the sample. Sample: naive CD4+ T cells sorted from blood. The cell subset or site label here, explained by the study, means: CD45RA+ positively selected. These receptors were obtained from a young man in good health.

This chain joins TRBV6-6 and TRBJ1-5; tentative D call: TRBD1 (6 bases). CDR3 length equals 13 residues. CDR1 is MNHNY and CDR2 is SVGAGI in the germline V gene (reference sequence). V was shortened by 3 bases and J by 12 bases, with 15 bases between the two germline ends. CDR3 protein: CASSYSEDSRQHF. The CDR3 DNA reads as TGTGCCAGCAGTTATTCTGAGGACAGCCGCCAGCATTTT.

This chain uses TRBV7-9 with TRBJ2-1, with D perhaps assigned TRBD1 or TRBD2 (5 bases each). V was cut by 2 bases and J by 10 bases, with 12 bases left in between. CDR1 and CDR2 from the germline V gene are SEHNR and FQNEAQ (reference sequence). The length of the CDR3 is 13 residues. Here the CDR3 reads CASSLTGLGEQFF. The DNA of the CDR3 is TGTGCCAGCAGCTTAACAGGACTGGGCGAGCAGTTCTTC.

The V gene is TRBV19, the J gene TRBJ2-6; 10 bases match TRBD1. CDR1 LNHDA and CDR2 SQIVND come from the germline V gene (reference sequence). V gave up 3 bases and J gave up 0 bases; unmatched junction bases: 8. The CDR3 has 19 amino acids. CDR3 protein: CASSIRQGALGSGANVLTF. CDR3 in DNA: TGTGCCAGTAGTATCCGACAGGGGGCGCTGGGCTCTGGGGCCAACGTCCTGACTTTC.

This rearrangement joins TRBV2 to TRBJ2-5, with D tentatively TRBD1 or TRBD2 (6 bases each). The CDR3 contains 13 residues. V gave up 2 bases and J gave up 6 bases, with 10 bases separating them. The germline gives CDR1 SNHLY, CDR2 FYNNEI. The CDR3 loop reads CASSEKGGQTQYF. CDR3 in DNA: TGTGCCAGCAGTGAAAAAGGGGGGCAGACCCAGTACTTC. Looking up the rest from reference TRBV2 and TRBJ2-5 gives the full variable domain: EPEVTQTPSHQVTQMGQEVILRCVPISNHLYFYWYRQILGQKVEFLVSFYNNEISEKSEIFDDQFSVERPDGSNFTLKIRSTKLEDSAMYFCASSEKGGQTQYFGPGTRLLVL.

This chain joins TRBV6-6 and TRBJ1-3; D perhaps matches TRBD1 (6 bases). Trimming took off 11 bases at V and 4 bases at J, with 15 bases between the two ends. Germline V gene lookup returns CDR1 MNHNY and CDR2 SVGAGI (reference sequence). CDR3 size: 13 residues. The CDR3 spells CASGDNRGNTIYF. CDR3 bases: TGTGCCTCGGGGGACAATCGCGGAAACACCATATATTTT.

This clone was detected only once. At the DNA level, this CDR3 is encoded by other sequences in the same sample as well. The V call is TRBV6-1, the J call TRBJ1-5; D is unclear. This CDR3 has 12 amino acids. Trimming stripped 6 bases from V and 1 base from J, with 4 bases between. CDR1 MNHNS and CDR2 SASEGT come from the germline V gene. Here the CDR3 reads CASRDSNQPQHF. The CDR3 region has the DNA TGTGCCAGCAGGGACAGCAATCAGCCCCAGCATTTT.

CDR3 residues: CATKYEPGTASVEQYF. CDR3 in DNA: TGTGCCACTAAATACGAACCTGGGACAGCCAGTGTTGAGCAGTACTTC. V and J are TRBV10-3 and TRBJ2-7, with 7 nucleotides matching TRBD1. J lost 7 bases, V lost 10 bases, and 22 bases had no gene match. This CDR3 is built from 16 residues. CDR1 and CDR2 (germline): ENHRY, SYGVKD.

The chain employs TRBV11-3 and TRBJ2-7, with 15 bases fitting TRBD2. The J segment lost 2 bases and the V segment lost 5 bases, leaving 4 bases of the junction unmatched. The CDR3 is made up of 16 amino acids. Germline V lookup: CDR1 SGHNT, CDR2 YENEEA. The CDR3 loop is CASSPGLAGGTYEQYF. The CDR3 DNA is TGTGCCAGCAGCCCCGGACTAGCGGGGGGGACCTACGAGCAGTACTTC.

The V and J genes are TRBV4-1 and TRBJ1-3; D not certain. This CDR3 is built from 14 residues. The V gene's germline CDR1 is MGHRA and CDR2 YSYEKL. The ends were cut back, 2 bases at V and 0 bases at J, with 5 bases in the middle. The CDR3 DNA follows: TGCGCCAGCAGCCAACAGAGCTCTGGAAACACCATATATTTT. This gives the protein CASSQQSSGNTIYF.

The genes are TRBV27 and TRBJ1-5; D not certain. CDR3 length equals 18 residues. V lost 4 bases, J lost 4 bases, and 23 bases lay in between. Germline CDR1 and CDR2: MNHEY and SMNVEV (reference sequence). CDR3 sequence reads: CASSSLLPGYLGNQPQHF. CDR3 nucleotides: TGTGCCAGCAGTTCCCTACTTCCCGGGTATCTAGGAAATCAGCCCCAGCATTTT.

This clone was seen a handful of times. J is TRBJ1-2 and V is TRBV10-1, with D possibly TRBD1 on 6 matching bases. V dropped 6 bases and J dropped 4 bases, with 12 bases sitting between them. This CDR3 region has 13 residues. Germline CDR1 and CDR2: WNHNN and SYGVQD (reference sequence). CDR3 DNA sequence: TGCGCCAGCAGCCCGGGGGGCGGCTATGGCTACACCTTC. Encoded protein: CASSPGGGYGYTF.

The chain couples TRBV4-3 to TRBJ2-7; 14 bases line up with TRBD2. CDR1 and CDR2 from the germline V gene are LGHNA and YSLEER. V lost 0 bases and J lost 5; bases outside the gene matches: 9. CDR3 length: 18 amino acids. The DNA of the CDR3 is TGCGCCAGCAGCCAAGAAAGACTAGCGGGAGGGCGAATCCACGAGCAGTACTTC. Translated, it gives CASSQERLAGGRIHEQYF.

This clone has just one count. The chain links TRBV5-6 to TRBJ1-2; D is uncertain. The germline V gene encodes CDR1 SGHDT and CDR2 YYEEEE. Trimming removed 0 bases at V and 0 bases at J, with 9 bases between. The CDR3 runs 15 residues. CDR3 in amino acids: CASSLAGSPNYGYTF. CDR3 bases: TGTGCCAGCAGCTTGGCTGGCAGTCCTAACTATGGCTACACCTTC.

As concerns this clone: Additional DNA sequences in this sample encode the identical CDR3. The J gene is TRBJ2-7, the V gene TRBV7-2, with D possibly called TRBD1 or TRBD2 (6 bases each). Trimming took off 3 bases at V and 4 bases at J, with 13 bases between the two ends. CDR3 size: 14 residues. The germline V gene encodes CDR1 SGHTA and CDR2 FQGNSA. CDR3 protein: CASSLAGGLYEQYF. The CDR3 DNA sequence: TGTGCCAGCAGCTTGGCTGGGGGGCTGTACGAGCAGTACTTC.

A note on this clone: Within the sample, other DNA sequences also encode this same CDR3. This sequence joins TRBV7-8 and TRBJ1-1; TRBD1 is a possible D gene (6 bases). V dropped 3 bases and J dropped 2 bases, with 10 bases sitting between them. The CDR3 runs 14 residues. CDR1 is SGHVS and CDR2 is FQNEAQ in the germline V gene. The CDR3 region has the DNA TGTGCCAGCAGCTTGGACAGAGGAAACACTGAAGCTTTCTTT. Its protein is CASSLDRGNTEAFF.

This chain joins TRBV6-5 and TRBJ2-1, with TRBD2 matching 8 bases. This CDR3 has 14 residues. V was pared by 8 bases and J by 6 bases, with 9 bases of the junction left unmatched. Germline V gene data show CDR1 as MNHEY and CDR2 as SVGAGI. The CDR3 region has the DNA TGTGCCAGCCGTCTAGCGGGCCTTTTCAATGAGCAGTTCTTC. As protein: CASRLAGLFNEQFF.

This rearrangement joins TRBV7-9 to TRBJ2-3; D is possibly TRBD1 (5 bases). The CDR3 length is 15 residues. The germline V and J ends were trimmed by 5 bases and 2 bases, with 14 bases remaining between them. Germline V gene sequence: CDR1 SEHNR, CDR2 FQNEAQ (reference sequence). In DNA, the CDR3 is TGTGCCAGCAGCACACACGGACACCTCACAGATACGCAGTATTTT. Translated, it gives CASSTHGHLTDTQYF. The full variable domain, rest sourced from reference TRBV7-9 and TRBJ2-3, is DTGVSQNPRHKITKRGQNVTFRCDPISEHNRLYWYRQTLGQGPEFLTYFQNEAQLEKSRLLSDRFSAERPKGSFSTLEIQRTEQGDSAMYLCASSTHGHLTDTQYFGPGTRLTVL.

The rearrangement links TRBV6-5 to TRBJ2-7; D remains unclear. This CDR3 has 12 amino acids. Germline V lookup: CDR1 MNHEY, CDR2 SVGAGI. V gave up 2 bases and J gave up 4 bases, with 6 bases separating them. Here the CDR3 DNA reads TGTGCCAGCAGTTACCGCAATTACGAGCAGTACTTC. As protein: CASSYRNYEQYF.

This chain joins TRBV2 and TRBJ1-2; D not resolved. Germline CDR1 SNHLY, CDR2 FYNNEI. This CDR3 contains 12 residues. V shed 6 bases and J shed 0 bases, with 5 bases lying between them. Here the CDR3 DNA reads TGTGCCAGCAGGGGATCTAACTATGGCTACACCTTC. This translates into CASRGSNYGYTF.

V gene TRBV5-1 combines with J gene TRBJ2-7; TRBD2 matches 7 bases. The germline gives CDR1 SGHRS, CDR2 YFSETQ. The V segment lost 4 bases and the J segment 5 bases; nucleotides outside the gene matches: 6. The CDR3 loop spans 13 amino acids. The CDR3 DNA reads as TGCGCCAGCAGCGTTGGACTAGTTAACGAGCAGTACTTC. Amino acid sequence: CASSVGLVNEQYF.

CDR3 sequence reads: CASSLEGSSYNEQFF. CDR3 nucleotides: TGTGCCAGCAGCTTAGAAGGGAGCTCCTACAATGAGCAGTTCTTC. The chain is built from TRBV7-3 and TRBJ2-1, with D tentatively TRBD2 (5 bases). CDR3 length: 15 amino acids. With 2 bases removed from V and 0 bases from J, the gap between germline ends came to 8 bases. Germline CDR1 is SGHTA and CDR2 is FQGTGA. Variable domain in full (rest from reference TRBV7-3 and TRBJ2-1): GAGVSQTPSNKVTEKGKYVELRCDPISGHTALYWYRQSLGQGPEFLIYFQGTGAADDSGLPNDRFFAVRPEGSVSTLKIQRTERGDSAVYLCASSLEGSSYNEQFFGPGTRLTVL.

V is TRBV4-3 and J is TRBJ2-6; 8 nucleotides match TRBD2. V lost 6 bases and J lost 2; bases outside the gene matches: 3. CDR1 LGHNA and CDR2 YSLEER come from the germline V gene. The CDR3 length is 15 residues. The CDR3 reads CASSQLAAGANVLTF. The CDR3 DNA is TGCGCCAGCAGTCAACTAGCGGCTGGGGCCAACGTCCTGACTTTC.

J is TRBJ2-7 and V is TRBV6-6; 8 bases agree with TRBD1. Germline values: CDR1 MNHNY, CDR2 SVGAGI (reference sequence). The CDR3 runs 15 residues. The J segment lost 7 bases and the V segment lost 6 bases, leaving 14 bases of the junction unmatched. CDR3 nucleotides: TGTGCCAGCAGACTACCCGGGACAGGAGGCCTGGAGCAGTACTTC. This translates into CASRLPGTGGLEQYF.

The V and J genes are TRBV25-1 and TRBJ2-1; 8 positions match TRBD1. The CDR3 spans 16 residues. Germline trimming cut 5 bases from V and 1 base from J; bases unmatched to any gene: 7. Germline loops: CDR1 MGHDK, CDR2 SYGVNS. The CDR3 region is CASSKGQGGSYNEQFF. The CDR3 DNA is TGTGCCAGCAGTAAAGGACAGGGTGGTTCCTACAATGAGCAGTTCTTC.